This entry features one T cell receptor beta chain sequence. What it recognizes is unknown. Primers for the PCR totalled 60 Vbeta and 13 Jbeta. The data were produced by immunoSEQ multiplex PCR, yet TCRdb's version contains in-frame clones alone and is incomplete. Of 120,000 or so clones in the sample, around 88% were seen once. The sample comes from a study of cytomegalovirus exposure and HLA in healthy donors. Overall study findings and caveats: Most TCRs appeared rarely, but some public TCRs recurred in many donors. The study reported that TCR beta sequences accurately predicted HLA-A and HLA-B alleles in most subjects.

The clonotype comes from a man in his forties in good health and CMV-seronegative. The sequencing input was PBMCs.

This CDR3 is CASSARQGKGLSEKLFF. The CDR3 DNA reads as TGTGCCAGCAGTGCGAGACAGGGGAAGGGACTAAGCGAAAAACTGTTTTTT. The chain couples TRBV2 to TRBJ1-4; 8 positions agree with TRBD1. Unmatched junction bases numbered 15, after V lost 4 bases and J lost 8 bases. Germline V gene lookup returns CDR1 SNHLY and CDR2 FYNNEI. The length of the CDR3 is 17 residues. The whole variable domain, remainder taken from reference TRBV2 and TRBJ1-4, is EPEVTQTPSHQVTQMGQEVILRCVPISNHLYFYWYRQILGQKVEFLVSFYNNEISEKSEIFDDQFSVERPDGSNFTLKIRSTKLEDSAMYFCASSARQGKGLSEKLFFGSGTQLSVL.